This T cell receptor beta chain was sequenced during a study of T cell responses to AZD1222 COVID-19 vaccine. General study points: Most donors were white British and more were female, and clonal diversity was possibly underestimated. Every sample of the repertoires postdated the peak T cell response. The study identified only six AZD1222 recipients as seropositive at baseline.

There are 16 residues in the CDR3. Trimming removed 0 bases from V and 5 bases from J, with 15 bases in between. Germline V gene lookup returns CDR1 MNHEY and CDR2 SVGEGT. Notes on this clone: The antigen remains unidentified.

Clones were sequenced by immunoSEQ multiplex PCR, and TCRdb holds only the in-frame ones, with some missing. The sample includes 110,000 or so clones, 90% of them seen just once. The receptor comes from an adult who received the MenACWY meningococcal vaccine as a control. The chain uses TRBV6-2 or TRBV6-3 and TRBJ2-3; D assignment may be TRBD1 or TRBD2 (5 bases each). The specimen was peripheral blood, collected 28 days after the second dose of the MenACWY control vaccine. The CDR3 nucleotides read TGTGCCAGCAGTTACTCGAGAGGGACGCCGGTAGATACGCAGTATTTT. This encodes CASSYSRGTPVDTQYF.